This TCR beta chain originates from a study of cytomegalovirus exposure and HLA in healthy donors. Study conclusions and caveats: As a later analysis showed, several of the most significant clusters appeared to be linked to common viral pathogens. A reported reduction in N-insertions relative to the approximately 690-donor mean was seen in an Asian-associated ancestry cluster in a later analysis. In a later analysis, TCR beta V- and J-gene trimming showed a link to a missense DCLRE1C variant.

This clone was observed a handful of times. The antigen is not known. Vbeta (60) and Jbeta (13) primers were used in the PCR. The authors' processing: The count from a later analysis was tens of millions of unique TCR beta chains, around 10 million of them shared. Using immunoSEQ multiplex PCR, the repertoire was profiled, and TCRdb retains in-frame clones only, with some absent. V and J calls and clone size are as listed in that table; D and trimming were resolved from the DNA. This sample has around 96,000 clones, with over 75% found just once. The CDR3 contains 16 residues. Germline CDR1 and CDR2: SGDLS and YYNGEE. Germline trimming cut 3 bases from V and 3 bases from J; bases unmatched to any gene: 9.

Sequencing input: PBMCs. This clonotype was sampled from a man aged 18 to 29 in good health and CMV-seronegative. The rearrangement links TRBV9 to TRBJ2-3; 8 nucleotides agree with TRBD1. The CDR3 protein is CASSAPQGARTDTQYF. CDR3 bases: TGTGCCAGCAGCGCCCCCCAGGGGGCTAGGACAGATACGCAGTATTTT.